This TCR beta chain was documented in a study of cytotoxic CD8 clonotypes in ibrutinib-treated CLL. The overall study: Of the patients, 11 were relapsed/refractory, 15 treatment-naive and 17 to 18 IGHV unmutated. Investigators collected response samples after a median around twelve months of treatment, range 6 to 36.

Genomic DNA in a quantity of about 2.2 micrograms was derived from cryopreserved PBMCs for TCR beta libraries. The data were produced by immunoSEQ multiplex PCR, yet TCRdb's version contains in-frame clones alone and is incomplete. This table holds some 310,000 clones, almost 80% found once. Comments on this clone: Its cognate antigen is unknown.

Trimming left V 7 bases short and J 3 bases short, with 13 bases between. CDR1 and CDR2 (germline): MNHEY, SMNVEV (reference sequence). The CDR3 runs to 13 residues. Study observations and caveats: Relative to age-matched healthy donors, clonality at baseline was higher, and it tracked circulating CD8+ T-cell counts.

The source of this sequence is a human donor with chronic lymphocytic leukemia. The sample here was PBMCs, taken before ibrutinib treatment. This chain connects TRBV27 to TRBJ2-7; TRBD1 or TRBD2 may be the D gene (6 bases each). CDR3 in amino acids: CASTRGLGYEQYF. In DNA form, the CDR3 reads TGTGCCAGCACTCGGGGGCTCGGCTACGAGCAGTACTTC.